The 31 T cell receptor beta chains given below trace back to one sample, sequenced in a study of T cells after yellow fever vaccination (dated by TCRdb to between 2017 and 2020). Receptor libraries were prepared by 5' RACE. Sequencing instrument: Illumina HiSeq 2500. TCRdb reran the public reads through fastp at Q25 and MiXCR, keeping productive beta chains. Rows are unified per CDR3 protein, each entry keeping the most common DNA and genes. The sample data list some 130,000 distinct CDR3 sequences, and just over 6.5% of these were observed just once. Approximately 0.64% of the sample comes from the top ten. The treatment or condition label on this specimen signifies: live attenuated yellow fever vaccine strain. The sample here was CD4+ T cells sorted from PBMCs, taken 10 days after the yellow fever booster vaccination. All receptors come from a man aged 30 to 45 who received the YFV17D yellow fever vaccine.

Only a few counts were recorded for this clonotype. The rearrangement uses TRBV20-1 and TRBJ1-4, with D uncertain. Germline CDR1 and CDR2: DFQATT and SNEGSKA (reference sequence). V dropped 1 base and J dropped 3 bases, with 6 bases sitting between them. The CDR3 is 13 residues long. For the CDR3, the DNA is TGCAGTGCTAGAGCTCCCGCTAATGAAAAACTGTTTTTT. Its translation: CSARAPANEKLFF.

Many counts were recorded for this clonotype. The chain recombines TRBV6-2 or TRBV6-3 with TRBJ1-5; TRBD1 might be the D (5 bases). This CDR3 spans 13 amino acids. V was shortened by 2 bases and J by 12 bases, with 14 bases between the two germline ends. Germline V gives CDR1 MNHEY, CDR2 SVGEGT. CDR3 sequence reads: CASSYTKTAGQHF. The CDR3 bases are TGTGCCAGCAGTTACACCAAGACAGCGGGCCAGCATTTT.

This clonotype was recorded at least ten times. V and J are TRBV10-3 and TRBJ1-2; no clear D gene. The CDR3 spans 15 residues. V was pared by 0 bases and J by 6 bases, with 14 bases between. From germline, CDR1 is ENHRY and CDR2 SYGVKD. CDR3: CAISESRTGGHGYTF. CDR3 sequence (DNA): TGTGCCATCAGTGAGTCGAGGACCGGTGGACATGGCTACACCTTC.

This clonotype was detected a few times. The V and J genes are TRBV7-2 and TRBJ1-6, with D hard to call. Germline CDR1 reads SGHTA; CDR2 reads FQGNSA. The V end lost 5 bases, the J end lost 7 bases, and 18 bases lay between the germline ends. The CDR3 consists of 16 residues. CDR3 amino acids: CASSREGRLGNSPLHF. The CDR3 DNA sequence: TGTGCCAGCAGCCGCGAGGGCCGGCTGGGGAATTCACCCCTCCACTTT.

This clonotype was recorded many times. The gene calls are TRBV20-1 and TRBJ2-6; no firm D call. V was clipped by 2 bases and J by 4 bases, with 6 bases between them. The CDR3 sequence is 13 residues long. Looked up from germline, CDR1 is DFQATT and CDR2 is SNEGSKA (reference sequence). The CDR3 DNA sequence: TGCAGTGCTAGACTAGTCGGGGCCAACGTCCTGACTTTC. It codes for CSARLVGANVLTF.

This clonotype was observed a few times. The chain couples TRBV2 to TRBJ2-1; D uncertain. In germline, CDR1 is SNHLY, CDR2 FYNNEI. V dropped 2 bases and J dropped 0 bases, with 8 bases sitting between them. This CDR3 contains 15 residues. This CDR3 reads CASSELVSSYNEQFF. Here the CDR3 DNA reads TGTGCCAGCAGTGAACTGGTCAGCTCCTACAATGAGCAGTTCTTC.

This clonotype has ten or more counts. The rearrangement uses TRBV6-5 and TRBJ1-2; perhaps TRBD1 as D (5 bases). With 6 bases removed from V and 1 base from J, the gap between germline ends came to 12 bases. This CDR3 has 14 amino acids. Germline CDR1 is MNHEY and CDR2 is SVGAGI. This CDR3 reads CASSPGRGNYGYTF. The CDR3 coding sequence is TGTGCCAGCAGCCCGGGACGGGGTAACTATGGCTACACCTTC.

This clonotype was counted many times. The chain links TRBV30 to TRBJ1-2, with unresolved D. Looked up from germline, CDR1 is GTSNPN and CDR2 is SVGIG (reference sequence). V lost 2 bases and J 0 bases, leaving 13 bases between the germline ends. The CDR3 loop spans 15 amino acids. The DNA for the CDR3 is TGTGCCTGGAGTCTAAGGACGTACGCTAACTATGGCTACACCTTC. This gives the protein CAWSLRTYANYGYTF. Full variable domain (remainder filled in from reference TRBV30 and TRBJ1-2): SQTIHQWPATLVQPVGSPLSLECTVEGTSNPNLYWYRQAAGRGLQLLFYSVGIGQISSEVPQNLSASRPQDRQFILSSKKLLLSDSGFYLCAWSLRTYANYGYTFGSGTRLTVV.

This clonotype was recorded many times. V is TRBV3-1 and J is TRBJ2-6; D perhaps matches TRBD2 (6 bases). Germline V gives CDR1 LGHDT, CDR2 YNNKEL (reference sequence). V lost 1 base and J 2 bases, leaving 6 bases between the germline ends. CDR3 length equals 15 residues. The CDR3, as DNA: TGTGCCAGCAGCCAAGCGGGAGCTGGGGCCAACGTCCTGACTTTC. Translation: CASSQAGAGANVLTF.

This clonotype was detected only a few times. The rearrangement joins TRBV7-9 to TRBJ2-1; D is unclear. This CDR3 contains 13 residues. Germline values: CDR1 SEHNR, CDR2 FQNEAQ (reference sequence). V was shortened by 7 bases and J by 2 bases, with 9 bases between the two germline ends. CDR3 loop: CASTHAAYNEQFF. CDR3 DNA sequence: TGTGCCAGCACCCACGCGGCCTACAATGAGCAGTTCTTC.

This clonotype came up many times. The gene calls are TRBV20-1 and TRBJ2-1; D is unresolved. Germline V gene sequence: CDR1 DFQATT, CDR2 SNEGSKA (reference sequence). Trimming removed 1 base from V and 7 bases from J, with 17 bases in between. The CDR3 spans 15 residues. The CDR3 DNA reads TGCAGTGCTAGAGTGGCGGCTAGTCAAAAAAATGAGCAGTTCTTC. Protein: CSARVAASQKNEQFF.

This clonotype was seen repeatedly, ten times or more. CDR3: CASSLAGRSGYTF. Here the CDR3 DNA reads TGCGCCAGCAGCTTGGCCGGACGCTCTGGCTACACCTTC. The genes are TRBV5-1 and TRBJ1-2; D is unresolved. The CDR3 runs 13 residues. V dropped 0 bases and J dropped 7 bases, with 10 bases sitting between them. Per the germline V gene, CDR1 is SGHRS and CDR2 is YFSETQ.

Points on this clonotype: With a much larger clone just one base away, this may be a read error. This chain links TRBV20-1 with TRBJ1-1; D may be TRBD1 (5 bases). The germline gives CDR1 DFQATT, CDR2 SNEGSKA (reference sequence). V was trimmed by 5 bases and J by 3 bases, leaving 16 bases between them. This CDR3 has 14 residues. The CDR3 nucleotides are TGCAGTGCTCCTACCGTGGGGGTGGACACTGAAGCTTTCTTT. Its protein product is CSAPTVGVDTEAFF.

This clonotype was seen repeatedly, ten times or more. The chain links TRBV15 to TRBJ2-7, with D unclear. The V end was cut by 1 base, the J end by 5 bases, with 18 bases between. The CDR3 consists of 16 residues. Germline V gene sequence: CDR1 LNHNV, CDR2 YYDKDF (reference sequence). Written as DNA, the CDR3 is TGTGCCACCAGCAGAGCGTCCACGCAAGCTAACGACGAGCAGTACTTC. It is translated as CATSRASTQANDEQYF.

This clonotype was detected many times. The chain joins TRBV5-1 to TRBJ2-7; a possible D gene is TRBD1 (5 bases). This CDR3 has 12 amino acids. Germline CDR1 is SGHRS and CDR2 is YFSETQ. V was shortened by 0 bases and J by 4 bases, with 5 bases between the two germline ends. The CDR3 reads CASSLEGYEQYF. DNA for the CDR3: TGCGCCAGCAGCTTGGAGGGGTACGAGCAGTACTTC.

There are many counts of this clonotype. V is TRBV20-1 and J is TRBJ2-3; 8 nucleotides agree with TRBD2. Germline CDR1 DFQATT, CDR2 SNEGSKA (reference sequence). J lost 0 bases, V lost 2 bases, and 16 bases had no gene match. The CDR3 spans 19 residues. Here the CDR3 DNA reads TGCAGTGCTAGAAACCTAGGAGCGGGAGATGGGGAAAGCACAGATACGCAGTATTTT. This encodes CSARNLGAGDGESTDTQYF.

This clonotype was seen many times. The chain employs TRBV7-2 and TRBJ2-3; tentatively, D is TRBD2 (6 bases). This CDR3 has 14 amino acids. The germline V and J ends were trimmed by 6 bases and 2 bases, with 12 bases remaining between them. Germline loops: CDR1 SGHTA, CDR2 FQGNSA. In DNA, the CDR3 is TGTGCCAGCAGTTTTGGGACTTTCACAGATACGCAGTATTTT. It encodes CASSFGTFTDTQYF.

This clonotype was observed many times. The rearrangement joins TRBV20-1 to TRBJ2-3; 11 positions agree with TRBD2. CDR3 size: 16 residues. The junction had 10 bases not matched to a gene; V was cut back by 7 bases and J by 1 base. CDR1 DFQATT and CDR2 SNEGSKA come from the germline V gene (reference sequence). The CDR3 loop is CSVGTSGNTRTDTQYF. CDR3 in DNA: TGCAGTGTAGGGACTAGCGGAAATACCCGCACAGATACGCAGTATTTT.

Ten or more counts support this clonotype. This sequence joins TRBV10-2 and TRBJ2-1; D might be TRBD2 (5 bases). Deletions cut 1 base from V and 12 bases from J, with 13 bases between. This CDR3 is built from 13 residues. Germline values: CDR1 WSHSY, CDR2 SAAADI. CDR3 DNA sequence: TGCGCCAGCAGTGAGTATTGGAGGAGGACGCAGTTCTTC. Its protein product is CASSEYWRRTQFF.

This chain connects TRBV10-2 to TRBJ1-2; 12 nucleotides line up with TRBD1. From germline, CDR1 is WSHSY and CDR2 SAAADI. The V gene end was trimmed by 5 bases and the J gene end by 7 bases; junction bases not matched to a gene: 2. This CDR3 is built from 13 residues. The DNA of the CDR3 is TGCGCCAGCAGTAGGGACAGGGGGCCTGGCTACACCTTC. As protein: CASSRDRGPGYTF.

In this sample, this clonotype turned up many times. The V call is TRBV3-1, the J call TRBJ2-1, with 10 bases aligning to TRBD2. The CDR3 has 15 amino acids. Trimming cost V 7 bases and J 0 bases; bases outside gene matches: 3. Germline CDR1 is LGHDT and CDR2 is YNNKEL (reference sequence). Here the CDR3 reads CASTWTSGSYNEQFF. CDR3 nucleotide sequence: TGTGCCAGCACCTGGACTAGCGGCTCCTACAATGAGCAGTTCTTC.

There are many counts of this clonotype. The chain couples TRBV10-3 to TRBJ2-5; 11 bases are a match to TRBD2. CDR3 length equals 16 residues. Germline values: CDR1 ENHRY, CDR2 SYGVKD. V shed 10 bases and J 5 bases; nucleotides not matched to a gene: 15. The CDR3 DNA reads TGTGCCACCTCACTACTAGCGGGAGAGTCGTTGGAGACCCAGTACTTC. Its translation: CATSLLAGESLETQYF.

In its sample, this clonotype was seen many times. The chain uses TRBV7-2 and TRBJ2-5, with 7 nucleotides matching TRBD2. V was pared by 6 bases and J by 3 bases, with 7 bases of the junction left unmatched. This CDR3 has 14 residues. The germline V gene has CDR1 SGHTA and CDR2 FQGNSA. The CDR3 protein is CASRQPSGKETQYF. CDR3 bases: TGTGCCAGCAGACAACCTAGCGGAAAAGAGACCCAGTACTTC.

In its sample, this clonotype was seen many times. This chain uses TRBV12-3 or TRBV12-4 with TRBJ2-5; 8 positions match TRBD1. The CDR3 totals 15 residues. The ends lost 6 bases at V and 7 bases at J; junction bases unmatched: 13. The CDR3 sequence: CASRRGQALGATQYF. The CDR3 DNA reads as TGTGCCAGCAGAAGGGGACAGGCCCTTGGGGCGACCCAGTACTTC.

This clonotype was recorded many times. This chain links TRBV5-1 with TRBJ2-3, with TRBD2 identical over 7 bases. The CDR3 covers 15 residues. Losses at the gene ends were 2 bases for V and 3 bases for J; bases not matched to a gene: 6. Germline values: CDR1 SGHRS, CDR2 YFSETQ. The CDR3 sequence is CASSFAGDETDTQYF. The CDR3 nucleotides read TGCGCCAGCAGCTTCGCGGGAGATGAAACAGATACGCAGTATTTT.

This clonotype was counted ten times or more. This rearrangement joins TRBV20-1 to TRBJ2-7; D is ambiguous. The CDR3 extends over 13 amino acids. Per the germline V gene, CDR1 is DFQATT and CDR2 is SNEGSKA (reference sequence). Trimming took off 0 bases at V and 8 bases at J, with 14 bases between the two ends. CDR3 sequence reads: CSAREGSGTKQYF. The CDR3 coding sequence is TGCAGTGCTAGAGAAGGTAGTGGTACGAAGCAGTACTTC.

This clonotype was detected ten times or more. V and J are TRBV12-3 or TRBV12-4 and TRBJ2-1, with D unresolved. Trimming took 2 bases from V and 13 from J, leaving 9 bases between them. This CDR3 spans 11 amino acids. The CDR3 DNA reads as TGTGCCAGCAGTTTAACGGATGTTCAGTTCTTC. The encoded protein is CASSLTDVQFF.

This clonotype appeared many times. The rearrangement links TRBV11-2 to TRBJ2-3, with 8 bases aligning to TRBD1. This CDR3 has 14 amino acids. CDR1 SGHAT and CDR2 FQNNGV come from the germline V gene. J was trimmed by 4 bases and V by 5 bases; bases with no gene match: 5. CDR3 coding DNA: TGTGCCAGCAGCCGACAGGGGTTGTCAGATACGCAGTATTTT. This gives the protein CASSRQGLSDTQYF.

This clonotype was detected many times. The V gene is TRBV29-1, the J gene TRBJ2-1; tentatively, D is TRBD1 (5 bases). This CDR3 contains 13 residues. V lost 6 bases to trimming and J lost 7 bases, with 16 bases between them. Germline assignment: CDR1 SQVTM and CDR2 ANQGSEA. The CDR3 DNA is TGCAGCGTGAGGCCCCACAGGCCGAATGAGCAGTTCTTC. It is translated as CSVRPHRPNEQFF.

This clonotype occurred many times. The CDR3 DNA sequence: TGTGCCAGCAGCTTGGATCCCTACAGGGGGCGCGGGAAGGGGGTTTACAATGAGCAGTTCTTC. Translated, it gives CASSLDPYRGRGKGVYNEQFF. The rearrangement joins TRBV5-6 to TRBJ2-1; 9 nucleotides match TRBD1. The length of the CDR3 is 21 residues. The junction had 20 bases not matched to a gene; V was cut back by 0 bases and J by 4 bases. Germline CDR1 is SGHDT and CDR2 is YYEEEE.

This clonotype appeared many times. The chain uses TRBV25-1 and TRBJ1-2; TRBD1 might be the D (6 bases). The germline gives CDR1 MGHDK, CDR2 SYGVNS. The CDR3 is made up of 15 amino acids. Trimming removed 3 bases at V and 2 bases at J, with 13 bases between. This CDR3 is CASSEDLTGNYGYTF. The CDR3 region has the DNA TGTGCCAGCAGTGAGGACTTAACAGGGAACTATGGCTACACCTTC.